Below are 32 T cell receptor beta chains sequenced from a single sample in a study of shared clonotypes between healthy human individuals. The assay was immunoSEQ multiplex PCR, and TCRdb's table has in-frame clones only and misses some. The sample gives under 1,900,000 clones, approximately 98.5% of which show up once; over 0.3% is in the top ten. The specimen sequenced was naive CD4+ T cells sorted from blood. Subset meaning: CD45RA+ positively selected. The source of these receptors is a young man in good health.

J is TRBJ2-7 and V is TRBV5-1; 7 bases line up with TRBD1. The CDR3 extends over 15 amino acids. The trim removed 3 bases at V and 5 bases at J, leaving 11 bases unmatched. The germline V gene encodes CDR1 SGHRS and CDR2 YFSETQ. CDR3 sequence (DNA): TGCGCCAGCAGCTCCCAGGGCAGGGGGTCCCACGAGCAGTACTTC. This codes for CASSSQGRGSHEQYF.

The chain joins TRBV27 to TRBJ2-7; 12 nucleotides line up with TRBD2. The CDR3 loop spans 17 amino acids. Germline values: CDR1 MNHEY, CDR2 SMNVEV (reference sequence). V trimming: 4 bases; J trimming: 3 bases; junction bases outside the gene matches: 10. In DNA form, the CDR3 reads TGTGCCAGCAGTTCGCTAGCGGGAGGGCCGGCCTTCTACGAGCAGTACTTC. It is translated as CASSSLAGGPAFYEQYF.

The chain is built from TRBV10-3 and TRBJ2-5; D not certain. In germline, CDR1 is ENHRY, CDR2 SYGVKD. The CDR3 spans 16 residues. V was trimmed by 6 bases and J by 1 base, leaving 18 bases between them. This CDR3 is CAIRRARKGAQETQYF. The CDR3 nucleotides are TGTGCCATCAGACGGGCTAGGAAGGGCGCCCAAGAGACCCAGTACTTC.

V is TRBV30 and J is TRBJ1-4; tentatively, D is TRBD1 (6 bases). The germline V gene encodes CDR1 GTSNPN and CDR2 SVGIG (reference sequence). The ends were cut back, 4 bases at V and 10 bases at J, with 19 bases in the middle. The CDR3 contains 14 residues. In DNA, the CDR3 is TGTGCCTGGAATCCGGGCAGGGGAAGTGGAAAACTGTTTTTT. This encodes CAWNPGRGSGKLFF. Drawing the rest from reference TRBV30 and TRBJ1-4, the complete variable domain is SQTIHQWPATLVQPVGSPLSLECTVEGTSNPNLYWYRQAAGRGLQLLFYSVGIGQISSEVPQNLSASRPQDRQFILSSKKLLLSDSGFYLCAWNPGRGSGKLFFGSGTQLSVL.

Written as DNA, the CDR3 is TGCGCCAGCAGCCGACTACCCCGGACTAGCGGGTTTACCTACGAGCAGTACTTC. As protein: CASSRLPRTSGFTYEQYF. This chain connects TRBV4-1 to TRBJ2-7; 11 bases are a match to TRBD2. The CDR3 has 18 amino acids. V lost 4 bases, J lost 2 bases, and 13 bases stayed unmatched. The germline CDR1 and CDR2 sequences are MGHRA and YSYEKL.

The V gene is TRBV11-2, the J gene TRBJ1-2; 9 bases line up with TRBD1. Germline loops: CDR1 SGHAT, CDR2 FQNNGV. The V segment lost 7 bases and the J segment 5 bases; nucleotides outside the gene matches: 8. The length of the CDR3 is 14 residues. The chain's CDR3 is CASTLTGGLYGYTF. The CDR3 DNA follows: TGTGCCAGCACCCTGACAGGGGGATTATATGGCTACACCTTC.

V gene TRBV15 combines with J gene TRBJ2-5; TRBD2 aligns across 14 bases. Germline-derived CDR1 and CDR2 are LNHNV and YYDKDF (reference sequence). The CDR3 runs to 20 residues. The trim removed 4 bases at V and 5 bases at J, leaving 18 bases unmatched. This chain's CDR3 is CATSTEGLAGEMSPAETQYF. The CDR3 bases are TGTGCCACCAGCACCGAGGGACTAGCGGGAGAGATGTCCCCTGCCGAGACCCAGTACTTC.

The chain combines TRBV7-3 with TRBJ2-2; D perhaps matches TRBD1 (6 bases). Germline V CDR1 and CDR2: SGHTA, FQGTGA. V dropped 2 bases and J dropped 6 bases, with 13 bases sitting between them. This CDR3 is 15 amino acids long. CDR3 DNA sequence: TGTGCCAGCAGCTTAGGTCAGGGGATCTCCGGGGAGCTGTTTTTT. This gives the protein CASSLGQGISGELFF.

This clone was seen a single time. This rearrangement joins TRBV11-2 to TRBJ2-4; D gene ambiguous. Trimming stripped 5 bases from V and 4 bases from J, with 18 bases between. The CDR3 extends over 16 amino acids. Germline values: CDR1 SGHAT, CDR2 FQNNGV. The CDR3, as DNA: TGTGCCAGCAGCCCCGTATCCGAGACTTCTAAAAACATTCAGTACTTC. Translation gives CASSPVSETSKNIQYF. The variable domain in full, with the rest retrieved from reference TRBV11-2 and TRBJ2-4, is EAGVAQSPRYKIIEKRQSVAFWCNPISGHATLYWYQQILGQGPKLLIQFQNNGVVDDSQLPKDRFSAERLKGVDSTLKIQPAKLEDSAVYLCASSPVSETSKNIQYFGAGTRLSVL.

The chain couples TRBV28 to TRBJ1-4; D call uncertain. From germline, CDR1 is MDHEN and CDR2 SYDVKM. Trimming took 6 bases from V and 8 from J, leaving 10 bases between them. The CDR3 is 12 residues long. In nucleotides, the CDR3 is TGTGCCAGCAGCCCGCAAGTCGAAAAACTGTTTTTT. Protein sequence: CASSPQVEKLFF.

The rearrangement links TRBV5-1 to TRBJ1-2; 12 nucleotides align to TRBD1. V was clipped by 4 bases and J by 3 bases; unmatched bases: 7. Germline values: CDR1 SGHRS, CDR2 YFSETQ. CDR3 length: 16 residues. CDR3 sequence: CASSRAGTGGDYGYTF. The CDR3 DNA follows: TGCGCCAGCAGCAGAGCCGGGACAGGGGGCGACTATGGCTACACCTTC. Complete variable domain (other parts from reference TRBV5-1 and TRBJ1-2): KAGVTQTPRYLIKTRGQQVTLSCSPISGHRSVSWYQQTPGQGLQFLFEYFSETQRNKGNFPGRFSGRQFSNSRSEMNVSTLELGDSALYLCASSRAGTGGDYGYTFGSGTRLTVV.

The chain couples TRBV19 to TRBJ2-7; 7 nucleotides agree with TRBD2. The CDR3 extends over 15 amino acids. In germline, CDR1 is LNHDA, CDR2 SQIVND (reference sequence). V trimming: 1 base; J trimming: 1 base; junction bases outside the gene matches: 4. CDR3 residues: CASSIAAGPSYEQYF. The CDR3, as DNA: TGTGCCAGTAGTATAGCAGCGGGACCTTCCTACGAGCAGTACTTC.

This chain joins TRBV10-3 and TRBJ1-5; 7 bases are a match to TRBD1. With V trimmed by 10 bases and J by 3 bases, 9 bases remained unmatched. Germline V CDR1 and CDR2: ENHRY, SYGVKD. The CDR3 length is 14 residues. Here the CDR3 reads CATRDRETNQPQHF. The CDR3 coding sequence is TGTGCCACGCGCGACAGGGAGACCAATCAGCCCCAGCATTTT.

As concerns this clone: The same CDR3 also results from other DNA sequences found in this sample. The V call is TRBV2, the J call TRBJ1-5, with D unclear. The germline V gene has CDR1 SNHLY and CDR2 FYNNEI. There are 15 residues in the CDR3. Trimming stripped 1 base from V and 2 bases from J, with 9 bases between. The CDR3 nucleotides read TGTGCCAGCAGTGAAGAACGTGGGGGCAATCAGCCCCAGCATTTT. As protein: CASSEERGGNQPQHF.

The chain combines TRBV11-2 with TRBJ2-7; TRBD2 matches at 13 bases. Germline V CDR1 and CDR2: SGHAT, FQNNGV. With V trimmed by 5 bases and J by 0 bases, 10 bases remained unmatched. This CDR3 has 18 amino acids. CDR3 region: CASSPGLAGVGTSYEQYF. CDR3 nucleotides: TGTGCCAGCAGCCCTGGACTAGCGGGAGTGGGAACCTCCTACGAGCAGTACTTC.

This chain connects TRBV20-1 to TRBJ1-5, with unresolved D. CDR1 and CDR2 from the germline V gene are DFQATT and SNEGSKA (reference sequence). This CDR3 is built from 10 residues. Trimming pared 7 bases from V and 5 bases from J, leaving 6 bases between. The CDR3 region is CSVKDQPQHF. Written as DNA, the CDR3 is TGCAGTGTCAAGGATCAGCCCCAGCATTTT.

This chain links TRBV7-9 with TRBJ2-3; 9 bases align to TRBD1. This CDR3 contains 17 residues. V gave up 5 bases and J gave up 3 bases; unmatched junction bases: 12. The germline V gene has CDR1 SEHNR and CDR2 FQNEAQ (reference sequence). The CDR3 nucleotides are TGTGCCAGCAGCCTAAGAGACAGGGGGGTCGTAACAGATACGCAGTATTTT. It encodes CASSLRDRGVVTDTQYF.

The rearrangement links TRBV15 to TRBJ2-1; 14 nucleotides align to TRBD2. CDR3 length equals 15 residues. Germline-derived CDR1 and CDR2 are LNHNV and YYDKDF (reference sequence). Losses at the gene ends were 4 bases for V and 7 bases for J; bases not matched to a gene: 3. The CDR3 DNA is TGTGCCACCAGCACGGGACTAGCGGGAGTTAATGAGCAGTTCTTC. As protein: CATSTGLAGVNEQFF.

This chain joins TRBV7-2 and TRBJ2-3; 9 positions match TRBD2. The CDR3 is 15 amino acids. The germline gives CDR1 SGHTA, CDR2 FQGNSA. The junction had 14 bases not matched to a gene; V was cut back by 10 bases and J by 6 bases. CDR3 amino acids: CATTNVAGAVDTQYF. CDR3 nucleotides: TGTGCCACGACCAACGTAGCGGGAGCGGTGGATACGCAGTATTTT.

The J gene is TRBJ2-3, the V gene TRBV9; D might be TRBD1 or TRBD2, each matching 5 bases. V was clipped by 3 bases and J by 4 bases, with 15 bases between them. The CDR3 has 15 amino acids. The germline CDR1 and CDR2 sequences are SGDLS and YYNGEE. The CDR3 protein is CASSAGADYSDTQYF. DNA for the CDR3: TGTGCCAGCAGCGCCGGGGCCGACTATTCAGATACGCAGTATTTT.

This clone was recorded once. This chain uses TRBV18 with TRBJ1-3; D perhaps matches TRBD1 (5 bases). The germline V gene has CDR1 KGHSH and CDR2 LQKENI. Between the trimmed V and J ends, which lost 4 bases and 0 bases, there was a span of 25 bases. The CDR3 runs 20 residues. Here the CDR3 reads CASSRTPWTSYGDSGNTIYF. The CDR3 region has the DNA TGTGCCAGCTCACGAACCCCGTGGACATCCTACGGCGACTCTGGAAACACCATATATTTT.

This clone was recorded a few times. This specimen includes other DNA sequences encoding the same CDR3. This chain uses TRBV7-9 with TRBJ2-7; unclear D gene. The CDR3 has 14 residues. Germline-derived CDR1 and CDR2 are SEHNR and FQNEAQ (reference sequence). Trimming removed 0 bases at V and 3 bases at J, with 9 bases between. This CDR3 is CASSLAGVDYEQYF. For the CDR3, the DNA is TGTGCCAGCAGCTTAGCTGGCGTAGACTACGAGCAGTACTTC.

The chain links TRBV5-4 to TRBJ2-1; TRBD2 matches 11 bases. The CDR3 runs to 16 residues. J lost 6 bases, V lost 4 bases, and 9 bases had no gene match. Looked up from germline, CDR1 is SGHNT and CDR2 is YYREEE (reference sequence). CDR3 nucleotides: TGTGCCAGCAGCCGGAGTACTAGCGGGAGTCGCAATGAGCAGTTCTTC. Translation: CASSRSTSGSRNEQFF.

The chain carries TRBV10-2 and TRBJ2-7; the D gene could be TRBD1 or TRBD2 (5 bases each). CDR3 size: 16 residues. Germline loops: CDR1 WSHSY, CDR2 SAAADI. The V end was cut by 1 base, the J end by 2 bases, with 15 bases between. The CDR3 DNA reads TGCGCCAGCAGTGAGTGGGACCAGGGTCGCCCCTACGAGCAGTACTTC. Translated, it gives CASSEWDQGRPYEQYF.

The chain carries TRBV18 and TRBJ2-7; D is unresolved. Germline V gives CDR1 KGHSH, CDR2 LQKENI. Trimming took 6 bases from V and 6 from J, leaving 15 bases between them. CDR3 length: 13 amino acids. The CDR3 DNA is TGTGCCAGCTCCCCGAGGCCGTTGGCCGAGCAGTACTTC. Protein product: CASSPRPLAEQYF.

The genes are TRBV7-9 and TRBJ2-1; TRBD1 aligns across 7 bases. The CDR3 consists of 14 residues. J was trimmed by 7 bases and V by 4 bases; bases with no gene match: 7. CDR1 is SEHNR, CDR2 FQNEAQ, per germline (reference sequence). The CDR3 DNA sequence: TGTGCCAGCAGCTCGCCGGGACAGAGAAATGAGCAGTTCTTC. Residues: CASSSPGQRNEQFF.

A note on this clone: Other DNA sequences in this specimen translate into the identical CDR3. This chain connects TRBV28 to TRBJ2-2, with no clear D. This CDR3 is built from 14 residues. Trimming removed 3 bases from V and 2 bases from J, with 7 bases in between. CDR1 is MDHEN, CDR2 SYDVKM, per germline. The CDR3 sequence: CASSLGGNTGELFF. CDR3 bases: TGTGCCAGCAGTTTGGGCGGAAACACCGGGGAGCTGTTTTTT.

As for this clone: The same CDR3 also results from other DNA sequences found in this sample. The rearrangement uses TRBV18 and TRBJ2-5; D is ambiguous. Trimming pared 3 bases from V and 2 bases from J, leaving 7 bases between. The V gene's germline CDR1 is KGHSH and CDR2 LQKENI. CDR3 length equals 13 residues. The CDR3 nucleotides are TGTGCCAGCTCACCGTGGAGACAAGAGACCCAGTACTTC. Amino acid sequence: CASSPWRQETQYF.

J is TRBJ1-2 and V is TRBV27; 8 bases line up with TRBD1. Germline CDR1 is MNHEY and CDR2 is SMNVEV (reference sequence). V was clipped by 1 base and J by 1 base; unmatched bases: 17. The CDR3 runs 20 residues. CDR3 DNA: TGTGCCAGCAGTTTATTAAACCCCACGGGACAGGTGGGCTATAACTATGGCTACACCTTC. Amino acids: CASSLLNPTGQVGYNYGYTF.

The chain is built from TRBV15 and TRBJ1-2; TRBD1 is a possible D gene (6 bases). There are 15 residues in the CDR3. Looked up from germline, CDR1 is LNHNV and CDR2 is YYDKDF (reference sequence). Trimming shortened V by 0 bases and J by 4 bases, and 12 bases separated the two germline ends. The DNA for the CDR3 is TGTGCCACCAGCAGAGATCCGGACAGCCTCTATGGCTACACCTTC. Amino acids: CATSRDPDSLYGYTF.

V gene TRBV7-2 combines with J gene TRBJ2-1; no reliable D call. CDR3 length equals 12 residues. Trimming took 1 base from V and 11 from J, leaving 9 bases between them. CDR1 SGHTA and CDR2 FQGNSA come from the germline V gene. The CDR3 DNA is TGTGCCAGCAGCTTAGAAGTGGGGAAGCAGTTCTTC. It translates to CASSLEVGKQFF.

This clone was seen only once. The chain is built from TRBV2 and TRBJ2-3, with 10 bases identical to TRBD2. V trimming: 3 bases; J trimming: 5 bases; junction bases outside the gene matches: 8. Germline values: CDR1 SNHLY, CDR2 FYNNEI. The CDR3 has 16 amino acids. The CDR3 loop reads CASSDNRLAGVDTQYF. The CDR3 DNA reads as TGTGCCAGCAGTGATAATAGGCTAGCGGGAGTAGATACGCAGTATTTT.